Sequencing of this T cell receptor (beta chain) was carried out in a study of T cells after yellow fever vaccination. Study findings and constraints: Though it reached lower strength, the secondary response hit its peak faster, day 5 versus 15.

Turning to this clonotype: Its antigen is unidentified.

TCRdb re-called the 5' RACE reads through MiXCR, storing one row per CDR3 protein. This table has 110,000 or so distinct CDR3 sequences, approximately 7.1% appearing once. The CDR3 spans 15 residues. Germline assignment: CDR1 LNHDA and CDR2 SQIVND (reference sequence). Losses at the gene ends were 5 bases for V and 4 bases for J; bases not matched to a gene: 5. The clonotype comes from a man between 18 and 35 years old who received the YFV17D yellow fever vaccine. The chain has TRBV19 and TRBJ2-6, with 7 bases identical to TRBD1. The sample here was CD4+ T cells sorted from PBMCs, taken roughly 47 days after the first yellow fever vaccination. CDR3 sequence (DNA): TGTGCCAGTAGTGCTACAGGGGCGGGGGCCAACGTCCTGACTTTC. This sequence encodes CASSATGAGANVLTF.